This TCR beta chain was obtained from a study of cytomegalovirus exposure and HLA in healthy donors. The donors were in the approximately 120-subject validation cohort; that cohort was separate from the roughly 700-subject first cohort. TCRdb's table, derived via immunoSEQ multiplex PCR, lists solely in-frame clones and lacks some. Here the sample spans more than 250,000 clones, around 86% being singletons. The CDR3 runs 15 residues. The germline CDR1 and CDR2 sequences are SGHKS and YYEKEE (reference sequence). Germline trimming cut 4 bases from V and 3 bases from J; bases unmatched to any gene: 6. The sequence derives from a woman aged 18-29 years in good health and CMV-seronegative. Source material: PBMCs. The rearrangement uses TRBV5-5 and TRBJ2-7; 11 bases fit TRBD2. As DNA, the CDR3 is TGTGCCAGCAGCGGAGCCGGGACTAGCGGCTACGAGCAGTACTTC. Translating gives CASSGAGTSGYEQYF. Full variable domain (rest looked up from reference TRBV5-5 and TRBJ2-7): DAGVTQSPTHLIKTRGQQVTLRCSPISGHKSVSWYQQVLGQGPQFIFQYYEKEERGRGNFPDRFSARQFPNYSSELNVNALLLGDSALYLCASSGAGTSGYEQYFGPGTRLTVT.